This T cell receptor (beta chain) originates from a study of technical replicates of blood from a few donors. Here immunoSEQ multiplex PCR was the method, and the copy in TCRdb shows in-frame clones only, minus some. The repertoire consists of tens of thousands of clones, with around 94% occurring once and the leading ten covering 0.25% to 0.3%. This clone came up once. The CDR3 length is 17 residues. The trim removed 2 bases at V and 0 bases at J, leaving 6 bases unmatched. V is TRBV23-1 and J is TRBJ2-7, with 11 bases fitting TRBD1. TRBV23-1 qualifies as an ORF whose function is uncertain. The sample consisted of T cells isolated from PBMCs. The TCR originated in a human donor in good health. The CDR3 loop is CASSQTGDRGTSYEQYF. The CDR3 bases are TGCGCCAGCAGTCAAACGGGGGACAGGGGGACCTCCTACGAGCAGTACTTC.